This T cell receptor beta chain came from a study of blood T cell repertoires in COVID-19. With 6 bases removed from V and 2 bases from J, the gap between germline ends came to 14 bases. Per the germline V gene, CDR1 is MNHEY and CDR2 is SVGAGI. This CDR3 has 15 residues. Generated by immunoSEQ multiplex PCR, the TCRdb table keeps only in-frame clones and is missing some. The profile covers around 260,000 clones, with around 87% appearing a single time and around 3.6% taken by the ten largest. The specimen was peripheral blood. The rearrangement uses TRBV6-5 and TRBJ1-3; tentative D call: TRBD1 (5 bases). This sequence was found in a man younger than 30 with active or convalescent COVID-19. The CDR3 region has the DNA TGTGCCAGCAGCTGGCAGGGAGGTCCTGGAAACACCATATATTTT. Protein product: CASSWQGGPGNTIYF.